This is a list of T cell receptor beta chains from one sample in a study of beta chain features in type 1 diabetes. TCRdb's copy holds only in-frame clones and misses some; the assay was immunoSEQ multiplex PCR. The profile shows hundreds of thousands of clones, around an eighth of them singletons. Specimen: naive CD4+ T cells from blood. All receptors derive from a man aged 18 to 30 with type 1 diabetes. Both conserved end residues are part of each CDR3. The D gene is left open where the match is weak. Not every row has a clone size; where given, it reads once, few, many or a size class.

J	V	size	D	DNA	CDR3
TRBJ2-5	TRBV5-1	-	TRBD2	TGCGCCAGCAGCTTGGAGACGGGAGGGCCGCGGGAGACCCAGTACTTC	CASSLETGGPRETQYF
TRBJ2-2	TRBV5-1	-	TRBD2	TGCGCCAGCAGCTTTTGGACTAGCGTTACCGGGGAGCTGTTTTTT	CASSFWTSVTGELFF
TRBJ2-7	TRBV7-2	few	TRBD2	TGTGCCAGCAGCGCGGGACTAGCGGGGGGCTTGGGCGAGCAGTACTTC	CASSAGLAGGLGEQYF
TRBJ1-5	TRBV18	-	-	TGTGCCAGCTCCGACGGGGAGAATCAGCCCCAGCATTTT	CASSDGENQPQHF
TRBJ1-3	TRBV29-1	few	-	TGCAGCGCGTCCTTAGGGCAGAACTCTGGAAACACCATATATTTT	CSASLGQNSGNTIYF
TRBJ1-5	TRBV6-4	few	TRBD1	TGTGCCGGAGACCGACAGGGTAGGGGTCAGCCCCAGCATTTT	CAGDRQGRGQPQHF
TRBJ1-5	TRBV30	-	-	TGTGCCTGGAGTGTACGGGGTGGGGGCCAGCCCCAGCATTTT	CAWSVRGGGQPQHF
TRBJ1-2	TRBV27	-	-	TGTGCCAGCAGTCCTGGGGGGGTTTTTAACTATGGCTACACCTTC	CASSPGGVFNYGYTF
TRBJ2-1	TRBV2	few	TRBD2	TGTGCCAGCATGCGACCCGGACTAGCGGGAAAAAATGAGCAGTTCTTC	CASMRPGLAGKNEQFF
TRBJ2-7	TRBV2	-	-	TGTGCCAGCAGTGTGGTACTAGCACCCTTTGGGCAGTACTTC	CASSVVLAPFGQYF
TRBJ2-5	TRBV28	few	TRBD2	TGTGCCAGCAGTTTAGGCGGGGGGTCCCAAGAGACCCAGTACTTC	CASSLGGGSQETQYF
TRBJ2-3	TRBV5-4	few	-	TGTGCCAGCAGCCGGGCCCCCGGACAAAGCACAGATACGCAGTATTTT	CASSRAPGQSTDTQYF
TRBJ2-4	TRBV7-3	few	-	TGTGCCAGCAGCTTAGACCCCAAAAACATTCAGTACTTC	CASSLDPKNIQYF
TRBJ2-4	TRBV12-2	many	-	TGTGCAAGTCGGACATCCTACTTC	CASRTSYF
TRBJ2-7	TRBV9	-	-	TGTGCCAGCAGCGTAGCCCTACTTTCGGCAGGGGCCGAGCAGTACTTC	CASSVALLSAGAEQYF
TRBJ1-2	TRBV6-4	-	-	TGTGCCAGCAGTGACGGCAGGGCTTATGGCTACACCTTC	CASSDGRAYGYTF
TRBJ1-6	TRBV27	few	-	TGTGCCAGCAGTTTATTCTTGCACACAGGGCAGAATTCACCCCTCCACTTT	CASSLFLHTGQNSPLHF
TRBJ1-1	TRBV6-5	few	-	TGTGCCAGCACAGACGGGGGAGAAGCTTTCTTT	CASTDGGEAFF
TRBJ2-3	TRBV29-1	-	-	TGCAGCGGCGGGACCGCAGATACGCAGTATTTT	CSGGTADTQYF
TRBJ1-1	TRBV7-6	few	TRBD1	TGTGCCAGCAGCTTAGGGTCGTCAGGGGGCTATGAGAACACTGAAGCTTTCTTT	CASSLGSSGGYENTEAFF
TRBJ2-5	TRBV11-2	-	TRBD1	TGTGCCAGCAGCTCAGGTCGGCAGGGGGATTTTGGGGAGACCCAGTACTTC	CASSSGRQGDFGETQYF
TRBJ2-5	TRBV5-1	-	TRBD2	TGCGCCAGCAGCGTGAGCGGGAGTTGGGAAGAGACCCAGTACTTC	CASSVSGSWEETQYF
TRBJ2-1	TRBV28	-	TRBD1	TGTGCCAGCAGTTTAGGAGCAGGGGGCGCGGACAATGAGCAGTTCTTC	CASSLGAGGADNEQFF
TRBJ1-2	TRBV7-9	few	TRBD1	TGTGCCAGCAGCTCTCCCGGACAGGGCAACTATGGCTACACCTTC	CASSSPGQGNYGYTF
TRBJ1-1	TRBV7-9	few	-	TGTGCCAGCAGCTTAGCGGAAGGGTACACTGAAGCTTTCTTT	CASSLAEGYTEAFF
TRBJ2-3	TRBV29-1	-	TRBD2	TGCAGCGTTGTTGACAGCGGGAGGCCGGGAGATACGCAGTATTTT	CSVVDSGRPGDTQYF
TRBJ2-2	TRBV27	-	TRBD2	TGTGCCAGCAGGGGACTAGCGGCGAACACCGGGGAGCTGTTTTTT	CASRGLAANTGELFF
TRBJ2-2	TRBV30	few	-	TGTGCCTGGAGTCCAGGGATCACCGGGGAGCTGTTTTTT	CAWSPGITGELFF
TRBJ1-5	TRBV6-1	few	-	TGTGCCAGCACCGCCGGGGGGCCCGTGAGGTCCCAGCATTTT	CASTAGGPVRSQHF
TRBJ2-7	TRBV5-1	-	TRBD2	TGCGCCAGCAGCCGGGGTAGCGGGACCCTCTCCTACGAGCAGTACTTC	CASSRGSGTLSYEQYF
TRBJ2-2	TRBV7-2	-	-	TGTGCCAGCAGGCTCGTACCGGGCACCGGGGAGCTGTTTTTT	CASRLVPGTGELFF
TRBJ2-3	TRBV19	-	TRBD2	TGTGCCTCTACTAGCGGGGGCACAGATACGCAGTATTTT	CASTSGGTDTQYF
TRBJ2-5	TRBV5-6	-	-	TGTGCCAGCAGCTCGGTCAAGGTCCAGACCCAGTACTTC	CASSSVKVQTQYF
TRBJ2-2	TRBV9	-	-	TGTGCCAGCCTTGGCAGAAGTTCCACCGGGGAGCTGTTTTTT	CASLGRSSTGELFF
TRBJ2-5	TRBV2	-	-	TGTGCCAGTCAAAGCCAGGGGACCCAAGCGTCCCAGTACTTC	CASQSQGTQASQYF
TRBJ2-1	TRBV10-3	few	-	TGTGCCACCAGAGGACTCATAGCCTACAATGAGCAGTTCTTC	CATRGLIAYNEQFF
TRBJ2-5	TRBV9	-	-	TGTGCCAGCAGCGTGACGGACCGAGGGCAAGAGACCCAGTACTTC	CASSVTDRGQETQYF
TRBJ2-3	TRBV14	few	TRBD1	TGTGCCAGCAGCCAAAAACAGGGGGACACAGATACGCAGTATTTT	CASSQKQGDTDTQYF
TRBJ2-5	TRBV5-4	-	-	TGTGCCAGCAGCGTTAGCTGGAGGGCCTTTGAGACCCAGTACTTC	CASSVSWRAFETQYF
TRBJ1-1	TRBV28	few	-	TGTGCCAGCAGTTCCGTCGGACAGAACACTGAAGCTTTCTTT	CASSSVGQNTEAFF
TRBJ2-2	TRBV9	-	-	TGTGCCAGCAGCGTAGTAGGGCGGGGCACCGGGGAGCTGTTTTTT	CASSVVGRGTGELFF
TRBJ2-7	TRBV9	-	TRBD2	TGTGCCAGCAGCTCCCGCCCGGAAGCGGGGGGCTACGAGCAGTACTTC	CASSSRPEAGGYEQYF
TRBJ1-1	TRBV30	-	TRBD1	TGTGCCTGGGACAGGGGGCAAGGCACTGAAGCTTTCTTT	CAWDRGQGTEAFF
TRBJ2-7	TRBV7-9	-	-	TGTGCCAGCAGCATCGGGTTCTCCTACGAGCAGTACTTC	CASSIGFSYEQYF
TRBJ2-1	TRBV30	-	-	TGTGCCTGGACCCTCCCCGGGGAAAGGAATGAGCAGTTCTTC	CAWTLPGERNEQFF
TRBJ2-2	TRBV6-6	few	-	TGTGCCAGCAGTTACTCGGCCGCCGGGGAGCTGTTTTTT	CASSYSAAGELFF
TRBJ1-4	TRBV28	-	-	TGTGCCAGCAGTTTGATGGGGGGTGGAGTAACTAATGAAAAACTGTTTTTT	CASSLMGGGVTNEKLFF